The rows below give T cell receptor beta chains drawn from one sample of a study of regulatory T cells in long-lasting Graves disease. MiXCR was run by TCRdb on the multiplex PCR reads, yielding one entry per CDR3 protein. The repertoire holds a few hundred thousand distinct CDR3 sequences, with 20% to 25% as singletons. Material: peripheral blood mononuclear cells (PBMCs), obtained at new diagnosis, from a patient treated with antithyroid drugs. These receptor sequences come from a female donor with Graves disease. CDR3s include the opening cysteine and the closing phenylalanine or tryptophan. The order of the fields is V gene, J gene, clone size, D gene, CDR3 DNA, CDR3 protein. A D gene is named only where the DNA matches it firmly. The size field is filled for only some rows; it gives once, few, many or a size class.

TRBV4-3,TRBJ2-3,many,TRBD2,TGCGCCAGCAGCCAAGACCCGAAGGATAGCGGGAGAACAGATACGCAGTATTTT,CASSQDPKDSGRTDTQYF
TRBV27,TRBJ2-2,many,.,TGTGCCAGCAGTTTGTCCACGAACACCGGGGAGCTGTTTTTT,CASSLSTNTGELFF
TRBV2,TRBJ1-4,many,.,TGTGCCAGCAGGGACCACAGGGACGGGGGTGAAAAACTGTTTTTT,CASRDHRDGGEKLFF
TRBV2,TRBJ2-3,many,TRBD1,TGTGCCAGCAGTGACGGACAGGGGGTGGCAGATACGCAGTATTTT,CASSDGQGVADTQYF
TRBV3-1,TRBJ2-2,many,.,TGTGCCAGCAGCCAAGTGGGGGGCAGGAATGTCGGGGAGCTGTTTTTT,CASSQVGGRNVGELFF
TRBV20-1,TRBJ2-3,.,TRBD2,TGCAGTGCTAGAGTCAGCGGGACGGATACGCAGTATTTT,CSARVSGTDTQYF
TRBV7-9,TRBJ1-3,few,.,TGTGCCAGCAGCTTAGTTGGGCTCCTCTCTGGAAACACCATATATTTT,CASSLVGLLSGNTIYF
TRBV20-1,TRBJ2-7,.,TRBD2,TGCAGTGCTCACCTAGCGGGAGTTGAGGACGAGCAGTACTTC,CSAHLAGVEDEQYF
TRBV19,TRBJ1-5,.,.,TGTGCCAGTAGTATAGTTGGTGTTAGTAGCAATCAGCCCCAGCATTTT,CASSIVGVSSNQPQHF
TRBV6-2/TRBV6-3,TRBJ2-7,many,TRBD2,TGTGCCAGCAGCAGACTAGCGGGAGTTCGGTACTTC,CASSRLAGVRYF
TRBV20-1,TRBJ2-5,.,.,TGCAGTGCTACCAAATTGGAGACCCAGTACTTC,CSATKLETQYF
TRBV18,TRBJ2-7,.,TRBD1,TGTGCCAGCTCACCACCGAGGGACAGGTTCTACTACGAGCAGTACTTC,CASSPPRDRFYYEQYF
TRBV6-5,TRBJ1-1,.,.,TGTGCCAGCAGTTACTGGGGCAGACTAAACACTGAAGCTTTCTTT,CASSYWGRLNTEAFF
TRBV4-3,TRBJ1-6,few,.,TGCGCCAGCAGCCAACTCATAGAAAATTCACCCCTCCACTTT,CASSQLIENSPLHF
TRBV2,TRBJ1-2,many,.,TGTGCCAGCAGTGGGACACGTATAACCTCTCTCTATGGCTACACCTTC,CASSGTRITSLYGYTF
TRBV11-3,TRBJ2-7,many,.,TGTGCCAGCAGCTTTAATGAGGGAGCCGAGCAGTACTTC,CASSFNEGAEQYF
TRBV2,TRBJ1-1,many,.,TGTGCCAGCAGTGAAAGGGGGGGAGCTTTCTTT,CASSERGGAFF
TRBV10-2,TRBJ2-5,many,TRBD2,TGCGCCAGCACACAGAAAGGGCTAGCGGGAGCGGAGACCCAGTACTTC,CASTQKGLAGAETQYF
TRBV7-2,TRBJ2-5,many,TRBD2,TGTGCCAGCAGCTCAAGGCGGGGAGGGGTAGGAGAGACCCAGTACTTC,CASSSRRGGVGETQYF
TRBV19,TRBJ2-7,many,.,TGTGCCAGTAGTATAGGCGGAGGGGGCCTCTCCTACGAGCAGTACTTC,CASSIGGGGLSYEQYF